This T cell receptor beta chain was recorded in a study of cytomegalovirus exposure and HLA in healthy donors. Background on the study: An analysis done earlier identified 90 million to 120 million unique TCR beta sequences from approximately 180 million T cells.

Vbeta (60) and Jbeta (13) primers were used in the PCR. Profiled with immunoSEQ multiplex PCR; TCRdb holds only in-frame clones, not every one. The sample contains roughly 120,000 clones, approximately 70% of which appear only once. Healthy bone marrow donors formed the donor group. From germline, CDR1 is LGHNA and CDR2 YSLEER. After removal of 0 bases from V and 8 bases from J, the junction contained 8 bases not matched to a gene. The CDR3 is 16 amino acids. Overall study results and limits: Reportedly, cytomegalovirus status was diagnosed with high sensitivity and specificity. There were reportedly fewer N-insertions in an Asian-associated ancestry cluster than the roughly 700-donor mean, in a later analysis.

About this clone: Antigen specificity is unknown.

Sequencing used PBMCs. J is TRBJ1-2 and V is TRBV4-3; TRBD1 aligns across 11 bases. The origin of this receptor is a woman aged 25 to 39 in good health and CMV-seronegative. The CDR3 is CASSQDLGQGAVGYTF. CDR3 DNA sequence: TGCGCCAGCAGCCAAGACCTCGGACAGGGGGCGGTCGGCTACACCTTC.